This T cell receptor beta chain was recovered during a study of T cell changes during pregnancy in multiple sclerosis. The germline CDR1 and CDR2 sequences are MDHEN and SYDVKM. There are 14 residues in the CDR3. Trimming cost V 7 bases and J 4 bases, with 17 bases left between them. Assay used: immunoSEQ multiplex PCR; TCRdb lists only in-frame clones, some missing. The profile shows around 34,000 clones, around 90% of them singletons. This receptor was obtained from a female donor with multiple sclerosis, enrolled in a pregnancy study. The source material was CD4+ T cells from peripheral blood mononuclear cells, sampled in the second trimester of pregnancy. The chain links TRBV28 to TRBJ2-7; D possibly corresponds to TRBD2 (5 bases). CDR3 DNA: TGTGCCAGCAAGAACAGAAGCGGAACATACGAGCAGTACTTC. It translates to CASKNRSGTYEQYF.